The TCR beta chain under discussion was sequenced for a study of blood T cell repertoires in COVID-19. Background on the study: T cells, B-cell-depleted T cells, or PBMCs supplied cDNA or gDNA.

Those enrolled, adults aged roughly 18 to 89 years, came from roughly 22 US areas. Participants had their cohort set by participant-reported clinical history. CDR1 and CDR2 from the germline V gene are MDHEN and SYDVKM. Trimming stripped 10 bases from V and 4 bases from J, with 19 bases between. The CDR3 length is 14 residues. Original processing methods: Amplified reference gene primers provided the basis for estimating nucleated cell counts. Profiled with immunoSEQ multiplex PCR; TCRdb holds only in-frame clones, not every one. Clone size and V and J calls were adopted from that table, with D and trimming inferred from the DNA. The table has approximately 210,000 clones, 87% seen once; the top ten hold 2% to 2.5%.

Sequencing was carried out using PBMCs or T cells enriched from blood (not recorded which). The V call is TRBV28, the J call TRBJ1-2; D might be TRBD1 (5 bases). This clonotype was sampled from a woman between 25 and 40 years old who had recovered from COVID-19. The CDR3 DNA reads as TGTGCCACCGAAGGGAGGGGCCTGAGCTATGGCTACACCTTC. This translates into CATEGRGLSYGYTF.